These T cell receptor beta chains were read from a single sample in a study of Ad26.COV2.S vaccination and SARS-CoV-2 variants. Sequenced by immunoSEQ multiplex PCR; TCRdb stores in-frame clones only, minus some. The table records roughly 380,000 clones, roughly nine tenths of them present only once. The sample consisted of peripheral blood, taken after recovery from COVID-19. The origin of the receptors is a human donor who had recovered from COVID-19. Each CDR3 is given with its conserved first and last residue.

v_gene: TRBV28; len: 13; j_gene: TRBJ1-2; CDR3aa: CASSSQPHYGYTF
v_gene: TRBV6-1; len: 15; j_gene: TRBJ1-2; CDR3aa: CASSEFRGGDYGYTF
v_gene: TRBV27; len: 13; j_gene: TRBJ1-4; CDR3aa: CASSRRENEKLFF
v_gene: TRBV20-1; len: 11; j_gene: TRBJ2-7; CDR3aa: CSAPRQSEQYF
v_gene: TRBV2; len: 16; j_gene: TRBJ1-1; CDR3aa: CASRKGPGTEQRGAFF
v_gene: TRBV3-1/TRBV3-2; len: 16; j_gene: TRBJ2-1; CDR3aa: CASSQGGLAAYNEQFF
v_gene: TRBV7-7; len: 15; j_gene: TRBJ2-7; CDR3aa: CASSPSTGEPYEQYF
v_gene: TRBV2; len: 16; j_gene: TRBJ2-6; CDR3aa: CACTGTGGSGANVLTF
v_gene: TRBV2; len: 15; j_gene: TRBJ2-3; CDR3aa: CAIQMAKASTDTQYF
v_gene: TRBV4-1; len: 17; j_gene: TRBJ2-3; CDR3aa: CASSQEEAGGFTDTQYF
v_gene: TRBV27; len: 13; j_gene: TRBJ1-2; CDR3aa: CASSLSEGYGYTF
v_gene: TRBV10-3; len: 15; j_gene: TRBJ1-5; CDR3aa: CAISDNNRGNQPQHF
v_gene: TRBV12-2; len: 16; j_gene: TRBJ1-1; CDR3aa: CASRLKGQGVYTEAFF